The 22 T cell receptor beta chains presented below share a single source sample, sequenced in a study of OX40 agonist ivuxolimab in advanced cancers. TCRdb's table, derived via immunoSEQ multiplex PCR, lists solely in-frame clones and lacks some. In the table there are 25,000 to 35,000 clones, 84% of which are singletons. Sample: CD4+ or CD8+ T cells sorted from blood, taken in a trial of the OX40 agonist ivuxolimab. The receptors shown here come from an adult with an advanced solid tumor such as melanoma, head and neck, liver or kidney cancer.

The rearrangement joins TRBV7-9 to TRBJ2-7; D remains unclear. The V end was cut by 4 bases, the J end by 3 bases, with 7 bases between. The CDR3 extends over 12 amino acids. Germline CDR1 reads SEHNR; CDR2 reads FQNEAQ (reference sequence). The DNA for the CDR3 is TGTGCCAGCAGCTCCGGCCTCTACGAGCAGTACTTC. Its translation: CASSSGLYEQYF.

The rearrangement joins TRBV6-5 to TRBJ2-5; 7 bases are a match to TRBD2. V shed 6 bases and J 5 bases; nucleotides not matched to a gene: 12. The CDR3 spans 15 residues. CDR1 MNHEY and CDR2 SVGAGI come from the germline V gene. The CDR3 loop reads CASSEGLPPGETQYF. The CDR3 nucleotides read TGTGCCAGCAGCGAGGGACTACCGCCAGGGGAGACCCAGTACTTC.

The rearrangement joins TRBV7-9 to TRBJ2-7; 8 bases are shared with TRBD1. CDR1 is SEHNR, CDR2 FQNEAQ, per germline (reference sequence). Trimming took 2 bases from V and 1 from J; bases not matched to a gene: 4. The CDR3 sequence is 15 residues long. CDR3 amino acids: CASSLQGARSYEQYF. The CDR3 DNA is TGTGCCAGCAGCTTACAGGGGGCAAGGTCCTACGAGCAGTACTTC.

The DNA for the CDR3 is TGTGCCAGCAGCGCTAAGGGGAACAGCCCTTCCAATGAGCAGTTCTTC. Translation: CASSAKGNSPSNEQFF. This rearrangement joins TRBV9 to TRBJ2-1, with D tentatively TRBD1 (5 bases). V shed 3 bases and J shed 6 bases, with 19 bases lying between them. The CDR3 runs 16 residues. Germline V lookup: CDR1 SGDLS, CDR2 YYNGEE.

This chain links TRBV27 with TRBJ2-7, with a possible D match to TRBD2 (5 bases). The germline V gene has CDR1 MNHEY and CDR2 SMNVEV (reference sequence). The CDR3 has 11 amino acids. The germline V and J ends were trimmed by 8 bases and 5 bases, with 10 bases remaining between them. CDR3 protein: CASSEGNEQYF. CDR3 bases: TGTGCCAGCTCCGAGGGAAACGAGCAGTACTTC.

The rearrangement joins TRBV6-5 to TRBJ2-7, with a tentative D call TRBD2 (5 bases). The germline gives CDR1 MNHEY, CDR2 SVGAGI. Between the trimmed V and J ends, which lost 6 bases and 2 bases, there was a span of 8 bases. The CDR3 consists of 12 residues. The CDR3 DNA reads TGTGCCAGCAGGAGGGATGCCTACGAGCAGTACTTC. This gives the protein CASRRDAYEQYF.

The chain combines TRBV6-1 with TRBJ1-5, with D possibly matching TRBD1 (6 bases). The CDR3 runs 13 residues. Trimming cost V 8 bases and J 0 bases, with 8 bases left between them. Germline values: CDR1 MNHNS, CDR2 SASEGT. CDR3 sequence (DNA): TGTGCCAGCCGGGACAATAGCAATCAGCCCCAGCATTTT. Translating gives CASRDNSNQPQHF.

The chain has TRBV6-1 and TRBJ2-2, with D possibly being TRBD2 (6 bases). The CDR3 is made up of 14 amino acids. Trimming left V 0 bases short and J 6 bases short, with 8 bases between. Germline V gene sequence: CDR1 MNHNS, CDR2 SASEGT. DNA of the CDR3: TGTGCCAGCAGTGAAGCGGGGGGAGCCGGGGAGCTGTTTTTT. This encodes CASSEAGGAGELFF.

This rearrangement joins TRBV11-2 to TRBJ2-4; 8 nucleotides align to TRBD1. CDR3 size: 16 residues. V lost 1 base and J lost 9; bases outside the gene matches: 11. Looked up from germline, CDR1 is SGHAT and CDR2 is FQNNGV. The CDR3 loop is CASSLGQGSSSGIQYF. DNA for the CDR3: TGTGCCAGCAGCTTAGGACAGGGGAGTTCGTCTGGCATTCAGTACTTC. Full variable domain (rest looked up from reference TRBV11-2 and TRBJ2-4): EAGVAQSPRYKIIEKRQSVAFWCNPISGHATLYWYQQILGQGPKLLIQFQNNGVVDDSQLPKDRFSAERLKGVDSTLKIQPAKLEDSAVYLCASSLGQGSSSGIQYFGAGTRLSVL.

There are a few counts of this clone. The J gene is TRBJ2-7, the V gene TRBV5-4; 11 positions match TRBD1. Germline V CDR1 and CDR2: SGHNT, YYREEE (reference sequence). V shed 4 bases and J 5 bases; nucleotides not matched to a gene: 11. The CDR3 covers 16 residues. The chain's CDR3 is CASSPGPGQGGDEQYF. Here the CDR3 DNA reads TGTGCCAGCAGCCCAGGACCGGGACAGGGGGGGGACGAGCAGTACTTC.

V and J are TRBV27 and TRBJ2-7, with D possibly matching TRBD2 (6 bases). CDR1 and CDR2 from the germline V gene are MNHEY and SMNVEV (reference sequence). This CDR3 spans 15 amino acids. The V gene lost 2 bases and the J gene lost 2 bases, with 13 bases spanning the gap. CDR3 sequence: CASSLRGGATYEQYF. Here the CDR3 DNA reads TGTGCCAGCAGTTTAAGAGGAGGGGCAACCTACGAGCAGTACTTC.

The chain couples TRBV28 to TRBJ1-1; 10 nucleotides match TRBD1. Per the germline V gene, CDR1 is MDHEN and CDR2 is SYDVKM. The CDR3 has 14 amino acids. V gave up 7 bases and J gave up 3 bases; unmatched junction bases: 5. CDR3 coding DNA: TGTGCCAGCATAAAGACAGGGGGCTACACTGAAGCTTTCTTT. Translating gives CASIKTGGYTEAFF.

The chain carries TRBV7-2 and TRBJ1-1, with a tentative D call TRBD1 (5 bases). Looked up from germline, CDR1 is SGHTA and CDR2 is FQGNSA. The V end lost 5 bases, the J end lost 2 bases, and 18 bases lay between the germline ends. The CDR3 runs to 16 residues. The CDR3 nucleotides are TGTGCCAGCAGCCGACGAGCCGCGGGGACCAACACTGAAGCTTTCTTT. This encodes CASSRRAAGTNTEAFF. The complete variable domain, with remaining parts taken from reference TRBV7-2 and TRBJ1-1, reads GAGVSQSPSNKVTEKGKDVELRCDPISGHTALYWYRQSLGQGLEFLIYFQGNSAPDKSGLPSDRFSAERTGGSVSTLTIQRTQQEDSAVYLCASSRRAAGTNTEAFFGQGTRLTVV.

DNA of the CDR3: TGTGCCAGCAGCTTAGGGACAGGGAATGAAGCTTTCTTT. Translating gives CASSLGTGNEAFF. The chain carries TRBV7-9 and TRBJ1-1; 8 nucleotides agree with TRBD1. The J segment lost 7 bases and the V segment lost 1 base, leaving 2 bases of the junction unmatched. The CDR3 has 13 amino acids. From germline, CDR1 is SEHNR and CDR2 FQNEAQ (reference sequence).

This clone was seen only once. The chain uses TRBV19 and TRBJ1-3; possibly TRBD1 for D (6 bases). V lost 7 bases and J lost 3, with 16 bases in between. Germline CDR1 is LNHDA and CDR2 is SQIVND (reference sequence). This CDR3 has 15 residues. CDR3 nucleotides: TGTGCCAGTACCGCCTCAGGGGATAATGGAAACACCATATATTTT. This codes for CASTASGDNGNTIYF.

The DNA for the CDR3 is TGCGCCAGCAGTGAACATGGGTACCAAGAGACCCAGTACTTC. Encoded protein: CASSEHGYQETQYF. V and J are TRBV5-1 and TRBJ2-5; D is unclear. Trimming stripped 5 bases from V and 0 bases from J, with 11 bases between. Germline CDR1 SGHRS, CDR2 YFSETQ. The CDR3 spans 14 residues.

J is TRBJ2-3 and V is TRBV2, with a possible D match to TRBD2 (6 bases). This CDR3 is 15 amino acids long. Looked up from germline, CDR1 is SNHLY and CDR2 is FYNNEI. Between the trimmed V and J ends, which lost 8 bases and 6 bases, there was a span of 21 bases. In nucleotides, the CDR3 is TGTGCCAGCGGGGAGGACTTCCAGGCAGTGGATACGCAGTATTTT. Amino acid sequence: CASGEDFQAVDTQYF.

The rearrangement joins TRBV6-6 to TRBJ2-7; TRBD1 aligns across 7 bases. Germline-derived CDR1 and CDR2 are MNHNY and SVGAGI (reference sequence). CDR3 length: 15 amino acids. Trimming took 6 bases from V and 3 from J; bases not matched to a gene: 11. The CDR3 spells CASRHVQGPYYEQYF. Here the CDR3 DNA reads TGTGCCAGCAGGCACGTACAGGGGCCGTACTACGAGCAGTACTTC.

The chain combines TRBV6-1 with TRBJ2-7, with 10 nucleotides matching TRBD2. The CDR3 runs to 14 residues. Per germline, CDR1 MNHNS and CDR2 SASEGT. V dropped 4 bases and J dropped 4; count of bases not matched to a gene: 4. The CDR3 bases are TGTGCCAGCAGTGTCCTAGCGGGAGAGTACGAGCAGTACTTC. This encodes CASSVLAGEYEQYF.

The chain couples TRBV27 to TRBJ2-4; possible D gene TRBD1, 6 bases. V was cut by 5 bases and J by 7 bases, with 15 bases left in between. There are 14 residues in the CDR3. Germline assignment: CDR1 MNHEY and CDR2 SMNVEV (reference sequence). The CDR3 bases are TGTGCCAGCAGTCGCCGGGACATCCTTAACATTCAGTACTTC. As protein: CASSRRDILNIQYF.

The J gene is TRBJ1-1, the V gene TRBV19; D perhaps matches TRBD1 (5 bases). The CDR3 spans 12 residues. The V end was cut by 9 bases, the J end by 3 bases, with 11 bases between. Germline-derived CDR1 and CDR2 are LNHDA and SQIVND (reference sequence). The CDR3 DNA reads as TGTGCCAGCCGAGAGGGGTACACTGAAGCTTTCTTT. Translation gives CASREGYTEAFF.

The gene calls are TRBV9 and TRBJ1-3; D is perhaps TRBD1 (5 bases). V was cut by 0 bases and J by 0 bases, with 19 bases left in between. Germline assignment: CDR1 SGDLS and CDR2 YYNGEE. The length of the CDR3 is 19 residues. The CDR3: CASSVAVSGPGISGNTIYF. The CDR3 region has the DNA TGTGCCAGCAGCGTAGCTGTTTCTGGACCAGGGATCTCTGGAAACACCATATATTTT.